This TCR beta chain originates from a study of siplizumab effects on memory and regulatory T cells. Whole-study results and caveats: In roughly 80-95% of proliferating CD4+ or CD8+ clones, a naive or memory phenotype could not be assigned. Mappable alloreactive CD4+ clones came from Treg cells less than 70% of the time on average with siplizumab, against roughly 27% in controls. Siplizumab produced a significant reduction in alloreactive sequences that were traceable to unstimulated CD4+ memory cells. Suppressive function of proliferating Tregs from siplizumab cultures was not confirmed.

This CDR3 comprises 15 residues. V lost 0 bases to trimming and J lost 4 bases, with 12 bases between them. CDR1 SGHRS and CDR2 YFSETQ come from the germline V gene. With regard to this clone: The antigen is not known.

Using immunoSEQ multiplex PCR, the repertoire was profiled, and TCRdb retains in-frame clones only, with some absent. The table includes nearly 85,000 clones, 85% to 95% detected once. The sample comprised CD8+ T cells sorted from blood. The TCR comes from a human donor in good health. This chain links TRBV5-1 with TRBJ2-3; D is unresolved. The CDR3: CASSLEIPPADTQYF. CDR3 DNA sequence: TGCGCCAGCAGCTTGGAGATCCCCCCCGCAGATACGCAGTATTTT. The full variable domain, completed using reference TRBV5-1 and TRBJ2-3, is KAGVTQTPRYLIKTRGQQVTLSCSPISGHRSVSWYQQTPGQGLQFLFEYFSETQRNKGNFPGRFSGRQFSNSRSEMNVSTLELGDSALYLCASSLEIPPADTQYFGPGTRLTVL.